A single sample is the source of the 16 T cell receptor beta chains below, sequenced in a study of T cell repertoires in cytomegalovirus infection (dated by TCRdb to between 2019 and 2020). The sample's treatment or condition label is to be understood as: in vitro stimulation with specific CMV peptide epitopes to enrich CMV-specific T cells. No cognate antigen is known for these TCRs. For sequencing, an Illumina HiSeq 1500 was employed. In-frame beta chains were kept once TCRdb had trimmed the public reads at Q25 with fastp and called clones with MiXCR. Each entry is one CDR3 protein sequence, shown with its most common DNA and genes. The sample profile shows 650,000 to 900,000 distinct CDR3 sequences; approximately 32% of them were found once. Roughly an eighth of the sample is taken by the ten largest. The material sequenced was cultured CD8+ T cells from PBMCs, taken from culture after CMV antigen stimulation. The receptors were sampled from a human donor in good health (CMV status not recorded). Some clones in this sample may be carry-over from other donors' samples.

The rearrangement joins TRBV27 to TRBJ2-7; 9 bases map to TRBD1. Germline V gene sequence: CDR1 MNHEY, CDR2 SMNVEV (reference sequence). The V and J ends lost 7 bases and 5 bases, in that order; junction bases with no gene match: 12. The CDR3 runs to 15 residues. The CDR3 DNA reads TGTGCCAGCAACTTCGCCGGGACAGGGAACCACGAGCAGTACTTC. Protein sequence: CASNFAGTGNHEQYF.

V gene TRBV19 combines with J gene TRBJ2-7, with TRBD2 identical over 9 bases. Germline trimming cut 3 bases from V and 2 bases from J; bases unmatched to any gene: 2. This CDR3 region has 14 residues. CDR1 is LNHDA, CDR2 SQIVND, per germline (reference sequence). The CDR3 DNA follows: TGTGCCAGTAGTATTGCTAGCGGGACCTACGAGCAGTACTTC. This translates into CASSIASGTYEQYF.

This clonotype has a count of ten or more. J is TRBJ2-5 and V is TRBV7-6; TRBD2 is a possible D gene (6 bases). With 5 bases removed from V and 3 bases from J, the gap between germline ends came to 13 bases. The CDR3 is 14 amino acids. The V gene's germline CDR1 is SGHVS and CDR2 FNYEAQ. CDR3 bases: TGTGCCAGCAGCGTCGGGACTCCCGAAGAGACCCAGTACTTC. This gives the protein CASSVGTPEETQYF.

Note on this clonotype: The junction shows a germline mismatch at one end, possibly a read error. This sequence joins TRBV5-3 and TRBJ2-1; 10 bases agree with TRBD2. TRBV5-3 counts as an open reading frame of uncertain function. The length of the CDR3 is 16 residues. This CDR3 reads CASSLAASGGHNEQFF. The CDR3 region has the DNA TGTGCCAGCAGCTTGGCGGCTAGCGGGGGCCACAATGAGCAGTTCTTC.

In this sample, this clonotype turned up many times. One end of the junction varies from germline; a read error may be responsible. The rearrangement uses TRBV4-1 and TRBJ1-5, with TRBD1 as a possible D gene (6 bases). Germline V gene data show CDR1 as MGHRA and CDR2 as YSYEKL. The CDR3 consists of 13 residues. The CDR3 bases are TGTGCCAGCAGTCAGGGGCCGAATCAGCCCCAGCATTTT. Its protein product is CASSQGPNQPQHF.

V is TRBV7-9 and J is TRBJ2-1; perhaps TRBD1 as D (6 bases). The CDR3 spans 15 residues. The germline CDR1 and CDR2 sequences are SEHNR and FQNEAQ (reference sequence). Trimming left V 4 bases short and J 2 bases short, with 12 bases between. The CDR3 DNA is TGTGCCAGCAGCTCTGCGGACAGAACCTACAATGAGCAGTTCTTC. Residues: CASSSADRTYNEQFF. The variable domain in full, completed from reference TRBV7-9 and TRBJ2-1, reads DTGVSQNPRHKITKRGQNVTFRCDPISEHNRLYWYRQTLGQGPEFLTYFQNEAQLEKSRLLSDRFSAERPKGSFSTLEIQRTEQGDSAMYLCASSSADRTYNEQFFGPGTRLTVL.

V usage is TRBV7-6 and J usage is TRBJ2-3; 7 bases line up with TRBD1. V was pared by 1 base and J by 2 bases, with 12 bases of the junction left unmatched. Looked up from germline, CDR1 is SGHVS and CDR2 is FNYEAQ. The length of the CDR3 is 18 residues. This chain's CDR3 is CASSLVSSGTDFTDTQYF. The DNA for the CDR3 is TGTGCCAGCAGCTTAGTTTCCTCCGGGACAGATTTCACAGATACGCAGTATTTT.

The chain combines TRBV6-2 or TRBV6-3 with TRBJ1-4; possible D gene TRBD1, 5 bases. This CDR3 has 14 amino acids. CDR1 MNHEY and CDR2 SVGEGT come from the germline V gene. Trimming stripped 2 bases from V and 4 bases from J, with 8 bases between. This CDR3 reads CASSYTGRNEKLFF. The CDR3 nucleotides are TGTGCCAGCAGTTACACAGGTCGTAATGAAAAACTGTTTTTT.

This chain connects TRBV27 to TRBJ1-1; D gene ambiguous. Per the germline V gene, CDR1 is MNHEY and CDR2 is SMNVEV (reference sequence). V lost 3 bases, J lost 6 bases, and 11 bases lay in between. CDR3 length: 13 amino acids. CDR3 DNA sequence: TGTGCCAGCAGTTTGTATCCTGGATCTGAAGCTTTCTTT. It codes for CASSLYPGSEAFF.

This clonotype was detected a few times. The chain joins TRBV5-1 to TRBJ2-1; 9 bases line up with TRBD2. V was clipped by 0 bases and J by 0 bases; unmatched bases: 7. CDR1 is SGHRS, CDR2 YFSETQ, per germline. The CDR3 has 18 amino acids. CDR3: CASSLGSGGTSSYNEQFF. Here the CDR3 DNA reads TGCGCCAGCAGCTTGGGAAGCGGGGGGACGAGCTCCTACAATGAGCAGTTCTTC.

This clonotype was seen repeatedly, ten times or more. V and J are TRBV23-1 and TRBJ1-6; maybe TRBD1 (5 bases). TRBV23-1 is labeled an ORF, and its function is uncertain. The CDR3 loop spans 17 amino acids. V was clipped by 5 bases and J by 5 bases, with 19 bases between them. This chain's CDR3 is CASSLGGSPSHNSPLHF. As DNA, the CDR3 is TGCGCCAGCAGTTTGGGGGGGAGCCCATCCCATAATTCACCCCTCCACTTT.

This clonotype was seen only a few times. The chain combines TRBV6-2 or TRBV6-3 with TRBJ2-4; D is unclear. Looked up from germline, CDR1 is MNHEY and CDR2 is SVGEGT. Between the trimmed V and J ends, which lost 6 bases and 5 bases, there was a span of 11 bases. The CDR3 contains 13 residues. This CDR3 is CASSPTHENIQYF. The CDR3 nucleotides are TGTGCCAGCAGCCCGACTCATGAAAACATTCAGTACTTC.

The gene calls are TRBV15 and TRBJ2-5; tentative D call: TRBD1 (5 bases). CDR1 and CDR2 from the germline V gene are LNHNV and YYDKDF (reference sequence). Trimming stripped 0 bases from V and 3 bases from J, with 8 bases between. The CDR3 is 14 residues long. The CDR3, as DNA: TGTGCCACCAGCAGAGATCCAGGGAAAGAGACCCAGTACTTC. It translates to CATSRDPGKETQYF.

CDR3 sequence: CSARDIRGQETQYF. In DNA form, the CDR3 reads TGCAGTGCTAGAGATATCCGGGGCCAAGAGACCCAGTACTTC. The J gene is TRBJ2-5, the V gene TRBV20-1, with D possibly matching TRBD2 (5 bases). The CDR3 length is 14 residues. The V end was cut by 0 bases, the J end by 1 base, with 9 bases between. CDR1 DFQATT and CDR2 SNEGSKA come from the germline V gene (reference sequence).

The chain joins TRBV7-9 to TRBJ2-3; 7 nucleotides agree with TRBD1. From germline, CDR1 is SEHNR and CDR2 FQNEAQ (reference sequence). V trimming: 2 bases; J trimming: 10 bases; junction bases outside the gene matches: 12. CDR3 size: 15 residues. The CDR3, as DNA: TGTGCCAGCAGCTTACAATCAGGGGGTTCGCATCCGCAGTATTTT. It encodes CASSLQSGGSHPQYF.

This clonotype has a handful of counts. This chain links TRBV10-2 with TRBJ2-2, with TRBD2 identical over 7 bases. The CDR3 extends over 14 amino acids. CDR1 and CDR2 (germline): WSHSY, SAAADI. Trimming removed 10 bases from V and 6 bases from J; junction bases left unmatched: 11. The CDR3 DNA is TGCGCCACCTCTTACGGGGGGTTTCCCGGGGAGCTGTTTTTT. As protein: CATSYGGFPGELFF.